This entry is about one TCR beta chain. Germline V lookup: CDR1 DFQATT, CDR2 SNEGSKA (reference sequence). Unmatched junction bases numbered 5, after V lost 3 bases and J lost 5 bases. The CDR3 is made up of 14 amino acids. This sample was taken from a study of blood T cell repertoires in COVID-19. Study context: The analysed material was cDNA or gDNA that came from T cells, B-cell-depleted T cells, or PBMCs.

Cohort assignment relied on participant-reported clinical history. Measured with immunoSEQ multiplex PCR; TCRdb has only the in-frame clones, and not every one. Altogether just over 300,000 clones are present, nearly 90% being singletons, with the ten largest covering 3.5% to 4.5%. This chain joins TRBV20-1 and TRBJ2-3; TRBD1 aligns across 10 bases. The sample consisted of PBMCs or T cells enriched from blood (not recorded which). This sequence originates from a woman aged 18-29 years with acute COVID-19. CDR3 protein: CSASSGQGIDTQYF. The DNA of the CDR3 is TGCAGTGCTAGTTCGGGACAGGGGATAGATACGCAGTATTTT.